This passage covers 15 T cell receptor beta chains from one sample sequenced in a study of blood T cell repertoires in COVID-19. Only in-frame clones appear in the TCRdb table, and some are missing; sequencing was by immunoSEQ multiplex PCR. Found here are 150,000 to 200,000 clones, around 89% of them singletons; the top ten hold about 1.9%. Source material: peripheral blood. Every receptor here comes from a man between 18 and 29 years old who had recovered from COVID-19.

The chain carries TRBV6-6 and TRBJ1-1; D ambiguous. Germline CDR1 and CDR2: MNHNY and SVGAGI (reference sequence). This CDR3 has 12 amino acids. V lost 2 bases and J lost 7, with 8 bases in between. The CDR3 here is CASSYAQYEAFF. CDR3 nucleotide sequence: TGTGCCAGCAGTTACGCACAGTATGAAGCTTTCTTT.

The sample holds a few counts of this clone. The rearrangement uses TRBV2 and TRBJ2-5, with D possibly TRBD2 on 5 matching bases. Trimming stripped 7 bases from V and 0 bases from J, with 15 bases between. The CDR3 is 15 residues long. Germline lookup yields CDR1 SNHLY and CDR2 FYNNEI. The DNA for the CDR3 is TGTGCCAGCACAGACTACATCAACAACCAAGAGACCCAGTACTTC. It yields the protein CASTDYINNQETQYF.

The J gene is TRBJ1-6, the V gene TRBV7-2; D ambiguous. The V gene lost 5 bases and the J gene lost 8 bases, with 16 bases spanning the gap. The CDR3 consists of 15 residues. Germline V CDR1 and CDR2: SGHTA, FQGNSA. The CDR3 DNA sequence: TGTGCCAGCAGCCTTCGGGAGATAGTGCATTCACCCCTCCACTTT. Translated: CASSLREIVHSPLHF.

The V gene is TRBV6-5, the J gene TRBJ2-6; possible D gene TRBD1, 5 bases. This CDR3 comprises 15 residues. Trimming removed 7 bases from V and 4 bases from J, with 14 bases in between. Germline assignment: CDR1 MNHEY and CDR2 SVGAGI. As DNA, the CDR3 is TGTGCCAGCAAAAGTCAGGGAACCGGGGCCAACGTCCTGACTTTC. It codes for CASKSQGTGANVLTF.

This chain links TRBV5-4 with TRBJ1-1; possibly TRBD1 for D (5 bases). The germline gives CDR1 SGHNT, CDR2 YYREEE (reference sequence). The CDR3 sequence is 13 residues long. Trimming pared 7 bases from V and 7 bases from J, leaving 17 bases between. The CDR3: CASRGRGEGEAFF. DNA for the CDR3: TGTGCCAGCCGTGGGAGGGGCGAGGGTGAAGCTTTCTTT.

This rearrangement joins TRBV2 to TRBJ2-1, with D perhaps matching TRBD2 (5 bases). The CDR3 contains 11 residues. Germline values: CDR1 SNHLY, CDR2 FYNNEI. Deletions cut 1 base from V and 11 bases from J, with 6 bases between. CDR3 amino acids: CASSEVTKQFF. CDR3 DNA sequence: TGTGCCAGCAGTGAAGTGACTAAGCAGTTCTTC.

V and J are TRBV29-1 and TRBJ2-5; D gene ambiguous. V shed 7 bases and J shed 4 bases, with 22 bases lying between them. Germline V gene lookup returns CDR1 SQVTM and CDR2 ANQGSEA. The CDR3 loop spans 15 amino acids. CDR3 residues: CSAGSPSLSRETQYF. CDR3 bases: TGCAGCGCCGGCTCCCCTTCGCTAAGTCGAGAGACCCAGTACTTC.

V and J are TRBV24-1 and TRBJ2-3, with D possibly TRBD1 on 6 matching bases. The germline V and J ends were trimmed by 7 bases and 3 bases, with 10 bases remaining between them. This CDR3 is built from 13 residues. The germline V gene has CDR1 KGHDR and CDR2 SFDVKD. CDR3 sequence reads: CATRGQGTDTQYF. CDR3 nucleotides: TGTGCCACCAGAGGGCAGGGGACAGATACGCAGTATTTT.

V is TRBV15 and J is TRBJ2-2; D might be TRBD2 (5 bases). Trimming removed 0 bases from V and 8 bases from J, with 10 bases in between. CDR3 length: 14 residues. From germline, CDR1 is LNHNV and CDR2 YYDKDF (reference sequence). The CDR3 sequence is CATSRDLAGGELFF. The CDR3 DNA sequence: TGTGCCACCAGCAGAGACCTAGCTGGTGGGGAGCTGTTTTTT. Based on the CDR3 plus reference TRBV15 and TRBJ2-2, the full variable domain is DAMVIQNPRYQVTQFGKPVTLSCSQTLNHNVMYWYQQKSSQAPKLLFHYYDKDFNNEADTPDNFQSRRPNTSFCFLDIRSPGLGDTAMYLCATSRDLAGGELFFGEGSRLTVL.

The rearrangement uses TRBV19 and TRBJ1-1, with D perhaps matching TRBD1 (5 bases). Germline-derived CDR1 and CDR2 are LNHDA and SQIVND (reference sequence). The V end lost 1 base, the J end lost 2 bases, and 8 bases lay between the germline ends. CDR3 size: 14 residues. The CDR3 DNA reads as TGTGCCAGTAGTATAGTCGGACATAACACTGAAGCTTTCTTT. This translates into CASSIVGHNTEAFF.

The chain is built from TRBV6-5 and TRBJ1-4, with D perhaps matching TRBD1 (5 bases). Germline V gene sequence: CDR1 MNHEY, CDR2 SVGAGI. This CDR3 is built from 14 residues. Trimming cost V 5 bases and J 8 bases, with 15 bases left between them. DNA for the CDR3: TGTGCCAGCAGTCGTCCCGGGACTGTCGAAAAACTGTTTTTT. The encoded protein is CASSRPGTVEKLFF.

The chain combines TRBV27 with TRBJ2-1; 7 nucleotides align to TRBD1. Trimming cost V 8 bases and J 4 bases; bases outside gene matches: 5. The length of the CDR3 is 13 residues. CDR1 is MNHEY and CDR2 is SMNVEV in the germline V gene (reference sequence). CDR3 sequence reads: CASGDSPYNEQFF. The CDR3 DNA sequence: TGTGCCAGCGGGGACAGCCCATACAATGAGCAGTTCTTC.

The chain is built from TRBV7-2 and TRBJ1-6; D is perhaps TRBD1 (6 bases). Germline CDR1 is SGHTA and CDR2 is FQGNSA. The germline V and J ends were trimmed by 2 bases and 8 bases, with 19 bases remaining between them. This CDR3 region has 17 residues. CDR3 protein: CASSLRPRGTRDSPLHF. CDR3 nucleotide sequence: TGTGCCAGCAGCTTAAGACCCCGTGGGACAAGGGATTCACCCCTCCACTTT.

This chain uses TRBV7-9 with TRBJ2-7, with TRBD2 as a possible D gene (5 bases). The length of the CDR3 is 14 residues. Trimming took 5 bases from V and 3 from J, leaving 14 bases between them. The germline CDR1 and CDR2 sequences are SEHNR and FQNEAQ (reference sequence). The CDR3 here is CASSRPGNYYEQYF. CDR3 in DNA: TGTGCCAGCAGCCGGCCGGGGAACTACTACGAGCAGTACTTC.

The chain carries TRBV29-1 and TRBJ2-1, with TRBD2 identical over 8 bases. The CDR3 runs to 15 residues. CDR1 is SQVTM, CDR2 ANQGSEA, per germline. V was clipped by 6 bases and J by 3 bases; unmatched bases: 10. The CDR3 here is CSVDYGGVRYNEQFF. Here the CDR3 DNA reads TGCAGCGTCGATTACGGGGGGGTCCGCTACAATGAGCAGTTCTTC.